This is a list of T cell receptor beta chains from one sample in a study of CD8 T cells in Susac syndrome. TCRdb re-called the immunoSEQ multiplex PCR reads with MiXCR, one entry per CDR3 protein. The table has hundreds of thousands of distinct CDR3 sequences, 90% to 97% seen once. The sequencing input was CD4+ T cells from PBMCs. The receptors derive from a human donor with Susac syndrome. CDR3s include the opening cysteine and the closing phenylalanine or tryptophan. D genes are given only for firm matches. Rows give clone size only sometimes, using once, few, many, or a class for an expanded clone.

>TRBV29-1|TRBD2|once|TRBJ2-1|13
CSVEIGLAREQFF
TGCAGCGTTGAAATCGGACTAGCGCGGGAGCAGTTCTTC
>TRBV20-1|-|-|TRBJ1-5|13
CSATESSNQPQHF
TGCAGTGCTACAGAGAGTAGCAATCAGCCCCAGCATTTT
>TRBV30|-|-|TRBJ1-3|16
CAWSSPTAISGNTIYF
TGTGCCTGGAGTTCCCCCACGGCAATCTCTGGAAACACCATATATTTT
>TRBV30|-|-|TRBJ1-2|12
CACTPFGYGYTF
TGTGCCTGTACACCTTTCGGGTATGGCTACACCTTC
>TRBV30|TRBD1|-|TRBJ1-2|14
CAWSRRQGAFGYTF
TGTGCCTGGAGTCGGCGACAGGGAGCATTTGGCTACACCTTC
>TRBV5-1|-|-|TRBJ1-1|14
CASSFAGPNTEAFF
TGCGCCAGCAGCTTTGCGGGTCCGAACACTGAAGCTTTCTTT
>TRBV7-9|-|-|TRBJ2-7|12
CASSLEIYEQYF
TGTGCCAGCAGCTTAGAAATCTACGAGCAGTACTTC
>TRBV6-5|-|-|TRBJ1-5|15
CASSSYGSSNQPQHF
TGTGCCAGCAGTTCCTATGGAAGCAGCAATCAGCCCCAGCATTTT
>TRBV20-1|-|-|TRBJ2-7|14
CSAALTGGRYEQYF
TGCAGTGCTGCTCTCACTGGGGGAAGGTACGAGCAGTACTTC
>TRBV20-1|-|-|TRBJ2-2|12
CSASSVTGELFF
TGCAGTGCTAGCAGCGTCACCGGGGAGCTGTTTTTT
>TRBV9|TRBD2|once|TRBJ2-1|16
CASSAGLAGSYNEQFF
TGTGCCAGCAGCGCCGGACTAGCGGGCTCCTACAATGAGCAGTTCTTC
>TRBV20-1|-|once|TRBJ2-7|11
CSATSPSEQYF
TGCAGTGCTACCTCACCCAGCGAGCAGTACTTC
>TRBV30|-|-|TRBJ1-2|14
CAWSVRAGVYGYTF
TGTGCCTGGAGTGTACGGGCAGGGGTTTATGGCTACACCTTC
>TRBV5-1|-|-|TRBJ2-7|15
CASRLTGSSVYEQYF
TGCGCCAGCAGGCTCACCGGGTCGTCAGTCTACGAGCAGTACTTC
>TRBV29-1|TRBD2|-|TRBJ2-7|12
CSVGPRDYERYF
TGCAGCGTTGGCCCCCGGGACTACGAGCGGTACTTC
>TRBV27|-|-|TRBJ2-3|15
CASRGGEISMDTQYF
TGTGCCAGCAGGGGCGGGGAGATATCCATGGATACGCAGTATTTT
>TRBV29-1|-|-|TRBJ1-4|12
CSVAGDNEKLFF
TGCAGCGTTGCTGGGGACAATGAAAAACTGTTTTTT
>TRBV14|-|-|TRBJ2-5|13
CASRRGLGETQYF
TGTGCCAGCAGGAGGGGCCTGGGAGAGACCCAGTACTTC
>TRBV29-1|TRBD1|-|TRBJ1-5|13
CSVGQGLGQPQHF
TGCAGCGTCGGACAGGGTCTGGGTCAGCCCCAGCATTTT
>TRBV30|-|-|TRBJ1-1|15
CAWSVRLMQNTEAFF
TGTGCCTGGAGTGTACGTCTGATGCAGAACACTGAAGCTTTCTTT
>TRBV15|-|once|TRBJ2-2|16
CATSRASTPWAGELFF
TGTGCCACCAGCAGAGCTTCTACACCCTGGGCCGGGGAGCTGTTTTTT
>TRBV2|TRBD2|-|TRBJ2-1|13
CASTASGGGEQFF
TGTGCCAGCACCGCCTCCGGCGGGGGTGAGCAGTTCTTC
>TRBV24-1|-|-|TRBJ1-5|14
CATSDPRGVQPQHF
TGTGCCACCAGTGACCCGAGGGGGGTTCAGCCCCAGCATTTT
>TRBV19|-|-|TRBJ2-7|14
CASSPGTLIYEQYF
TGTGCCAGTAGTCCCGGGACTCTAATCTACGAGCAGTACTTC
>TRBV15|-|-|TRBJ1-5|13
CATSRDRSQPQHF
TGTGCCACCAGCAGAGATAGGAGCCAGCCCCAGCATTTT
>TRBV11-2|-|-|TRBJ2-1|14
CASSFSGIYNEQFF
TGTGCCAGCAGCTTTTCGGGGATCTACAATGAGCAGTTCTTC
>TRBV29-1|TRBD1|-|TRBJ2-7|14
CSVEDRDRDYEQYF
TGCAGCGTTGAAGATCGGGACAGGGACTACGAGCAGTACTTC